The 9 T cell receptor beta chains given below trace back to one sample, sequenced in a study of CD8+ T cells in alopecia areata. Extracted RNA was reverse transcribed into cDNA, the sequencing template. Only in-frame clones appear in the TCRdb table, and some are missing; sequencing was by immunoSEQ multiplex PCR. The table has around 36,000 clones, nearly 55% seen once. The authors sorted CD4+ cells into CD25+CD127- cells for roughly five patients. Material: CD4+ Tregs sorted from blood. These receptors were taken from a human donor with alopecia areata.

The V and J genes are TRBV28 and TRBJ1-2; D is unclear. V was pared by 2 bases and J by 0 bases, with 7 bases between. The CDR3 has 14 residues. Germline lookup yields CDR1 MDHEN and CDR2 SYDVKM. CDR3 sequence reads: CASSLLIANYGYTF. The CDR3 DNA sequence: TGTGCCAGCAGTTTACTCATAGCTAACTATGGCTACACCTTC.

This clone showed up just a few times. The chain employs TRBV5-1 and TRBJ2-7, with 13 bases that match TRBD2. The length of the CDR3 is 15 residues. CDR1 is SGHRS, CDR2 YFSETQ, per germline. Trimming at V came to 6 bases and at J to 4 bases, leaving 7 bases not matched to a gene. CDR3 region: CASTYLGLAGYEQYF. The CDR3 region has the DNA TGCGCCAGCACCTACCTGGGACTAGCGGGGTACGAGCAGTACTTC.

This chain connects TRBV5-4 to TRBJ1-2, with D unresolved. Germline values: CDR1 SGHNT, CDR2 YYREEE (reference sequence). CDR3 length: 13 amino acids. Trimming took off 2 bases at V and 0 bases at J, with 5 bases between the two ends. The CDR3 reads CASSLGTNYGYTF. The CDR3 bases are TGTGCCAGCAGCTTAGGTACTAACTATGGCTACACCTTC.

This rearrangement joins TRBV30 to TRBJ2-3, with 7 bases matching TRBD1. The junction had 3 bases not matched to a gene; V was cut back by 4 bases and J by 2 bases. Germline CDR1 and CDR2: GTSNPN and SVGIG (reference sequence). CDR3 size: 13 residues. The CDR3 coding sequence is TGTGCCTGGAACAGGGGATCCACAGATACGCAGTATTTT. Its protein product is CAWNRGSTDTQYF.

This clone was detected only once. The gene calls are TRBV7-2 and TRBJ2-7; D is possibly TRBD1 or TRBD2 (5 bases each). The CDR3 runs 14 residues. V was cut by 1 base and J by 0 bases, with 7 bases left in between. Germline V lookup: CDR1 SGHTA, CDR2 FQGNSA. The CDR3 bases are TGTGCCAGCAGCTTAGTGGGGGACTCCTACGAGCAGTACTTC. This encodes CASSLVGDSYEQYF.

The chain carries TRBV2 and TRBJ1-1; a possible D gene is TRBD1 (5 bases). The germline V gene has CDR1 SNHLY and CDR2 FYNNEI. This CDR3 spans 11 amino acids. The V and J ends lost 7 bases and 7 bases respectively, with 10 bases between them. CDR3 sequence (DNA): TGTGCCAGCAAGGAGGGGATTGAAGCTTTCTTT. Translated: CASKEGIEAFF.

This clone appeared a few times. The chain recombines TRBV5-1 with TRBJ1-2; possibly TRBD1 for D (6 bases). V was trimmed by 5 bases and J by 7 bases, leaving 15 bases between them. From germline, CDR1 is SGHRS and CDR2 YFSETQ. The CDR3 extends over 13 amino acids. The CDR3 region has the DNA TGCGCCAGCAGACCATCCGAAGGGGGTGGCTACACCTTC. Translating it yields CASRPSEGGGYTF.

The rearrangement uses TRBV6-6 and TRBJ1-1; TRBD1 matches at 12 bases. Trimming at V came to 6 bases and at J to 4 bases, leaving 6 bases not matched to a gene. The germline gives CDR1 MNHNY, CDR2 SVGAGI (reference sequence). CDR3 length: 15 residues. Here the CDR3 DNA reads TGTGCCAGCAGAAGGGACAGGGGGCAAGGCACTGAAGCTTTCTTT. Translating it yields CASRRDRGQGTEAFF.

The J gene is TRBJ2-3, the V gene TRBV6-6; D gene uncertain. V lost 0 bases and J lost 6, with 10 bases in between. There are 14 residues in the CDR3. CDR1 is MNHNY and CDR2 is SVGAGI in the germline V gene (reference sequence). This chain's CDR3 is CASSYSSPRDTQYF. The DNA of the CDR3 is TGTGCCAGCAGTTACTCCAGCCCGCGGGATACGCAGTATTTT.